This T cell receptor (beta chain) stems from a study of T cell changes during pregnancy in multiple sclerosis. Measured with immunoSEQ multiplex PCR; TCRdb has only the in-frame clones, and not every one. The table includes some 76,000 clones, 80% to 95% detected once. The junction had 1 base not matched to a gene; V was cut back by 7 bases and J by 2 bases. The CDR3 spans 11 residues. The germline V gene encodes CDR1 GTSNPN and CDR2 SVGIG (reference sequence). The receptor was isolated from a female donor with multiple sclerosis, enrolled in a pregnancy study. The gene calls are TRBV30 and TRBJ2-5; 7 nucleotides align to TRBD1. The material was CD4+ T cells from peripheral blood mononuclear cells, obtained after pregnancy. The CDR3 DNA follows: TGTGCCTTGGGACAGCAAGAGACCCAGTACTTC. Protein product: CALGQQETQYF.